The 27 T cell receptor beta chains below come from one sample, sequenced in a study of shared clonotypes between healthy human individuals. TCRdb's table, derived via immunoSEQ multiplex PCR, lists solely in-frame clones and lacks some. Of more than 400,000 clones listed, 90% to 96% are singletons. Sequenced: naive CD4+ T cells sorted from blood. Described subset: CD45RA+ positively selected. The receptors here all came from a woman aged 25-40 years in good health.

The chain recombines TRBV2 with TRBJ2-1; 9 nucleotides align to TRBD1. V dropped 4 bases and J dropped 7; count of bases not matched to a gene: 5. There are 14 residues in the CDR3. CDR1 is SNHLY and CDR2 is FYNNEI in the germline V gene. CDR3: CASSVQGAGNEQFF. In nucleotides, the CDR3 is TGTGCCAGCAGTGTACAGGGGGCGGGGAATGAGCAGTTCTTC.

V is TRBV18 and J is TRBJ2-2; D gene unclear. Germline V gene data show CDR1 as KGHSH and CDR2 as LQKENI. V lost 2 bases and J 6 bases, leaving 4 bases between the germline ends. CDR3 size: 12 residues. This chain's CDR3 is CASSPMAGELFF. CDR3 nucleotide sequence: TGTGCCAGCTCACCAATGGCCGGGGAGCTGTTTTTT.

V and J are TRBV27 and TRBJ2-1, with 13 bases lining up with TRBD2. Trimming took 5 bases from V and 8 from J; bases not matched to a gene: 0. Germline CDR1 reads MNHEY; CDR2 reads SMNVEV (reference sequence). The CDR3 sequence is 13 residues long. The CDR3: CASSGLAGDEQFF. The CDR3, as DNA: TGTGCCAGCAGTGGACTAGCGGGAGATGAGCAGTTCTTC.

The gene calls are TRBV28 and TRBJ2-1; TRBD2 aligns across 10 bases. The V segment lost 9 bases and the J segment 8 bases; nucleotides outside the gene matches: 13. Germline CDR1 is MDHEN and CDR2 is SYDVKM. The CDR3 is made up of 15 amino acids. DNA of the CDR3: TGTGCCAGTCGTACTACTAGCGGGAACATGTATGAGCAGTTCTTC. Amino acid sequence: CASRTTSGNMYEQFF.

V and J are TRBV11-3 and TRBJ1-1, with a possible D match to TRBD1 (6 bases). Germline lookup yields CDR1 SGHNT and CDR2 YENEEA. Between the trimmed V and J ends, which lost 5 bases and 5 bases, there was a span of 15 bases. The CDR3 has 14 residues. CDR3 nucleotide sequence: TGTGCCAGCAGCGCGACAGGTTCGGAGACTGAAGCTTTCTTT. This gives the protein CASSATGSETEAFF.

A note on this clone: A junction boundary mismatches the germline segment, possibly from a read error. The chain has TRBV2 and TRBJ2-7; D is perhaps TRBD1 (5 bases). In germline, CDR1 is SNHLY, CDR2 FYNNEI. The CDR3 is 15 amino acids. The CDR3 spells CVSSIDSPAAGEQYF. CDR3 sequence (DNA): TGTGTCAGCAGTATCGACAGCCCCGCTGCCGGCGAGCAGTACTTC. The whole variable domain, filled in from reference TRBV2 and TRBJ2-7, reads EPEVTQTPSHQVTQMGQEVILRCVPISNHLYFYWYRQILGQKVEFLVSFYNNEISEKSEIFDDQFSVERPDGSNFTLKIRSTKLEDSAMYFCVSSIDSPAAGEQYFGPGTRLTVT.

The gene calls are TRBV28 and TRBJ2-1; TRBD2 aligns across 12 bases. The ends lost 5 bases at V and 5 bases at J; junction bases unmatched: 7. The germline V gene encodes CDR1 MDHEN and CDR2 SYDVKM. This CDR3 is built from 16 residues. Here the CDR3 reads CASSVPGLAGNNEQFF. The CDR3 DNA is TGTGCCAGCAGTGTACCTGGACTAGCGGGGAACAATGAGCAGTTCTTC.

The V call is TRBV2, the J call TRBJ2-7, with D possibly TRBD2 on 5 matching bases. Germline CDR1 SNHLY, CDR2 FYNNEI. V lost 4 bases and J lost 3, with 13 bases in between. The CDR3 is 14 amino acids. CDR3 protein: CASSAERAYYEQYF. CDR3 nucleotide sequence: TGTGCCAGCAGTGCTGAGAGGGCCTACTACGAGCAGTACTTC.

Here the CDR3 reads CASSLRGQGEQYF. Written as DNA, the CDR3 is TGTGCCAGTAGCCTCCGGGGCCAGGGGGAGCAGTACTTC. The gene calls are TRBV19 and TRBJ2-7, with a possible D match to TRBD1 (6 bases). This CDR3 region has 13 residues. Germline V gene data show CDR1 as LNHDA and CDR2 as SQIVND (reference sequence). Trimming cost V 6 bases and J 7 bases, with 16 bases left between them.

This chain links TRBV19 with TRBJ1-1; no reliable D call. V was shortened by 2 bases and J by 1 base, with 11 bases between the two germline ends. Germline CDR1 reads LNHDA; CDR2 reads SQIVND (reference sequence). This CDR3 is built from 15 residues. CDR3 in amino acids: CASSIIPAKNTEAFF. The CDR3 nucleotides read TGTGCCAGTAGTATAATTCCTGCTAAGAACACTGAAGCTTTCTTT.

This chain uses TRBV19 with TRBJ1-1; D perhaps matches TRBD1 (5 bases). Per the germline V gene, CDR1 is LNHDA and CDR2 is SQIVND (reference sequence). CDR3 length equals 13 residues. CDR3 region: CGCGAGTNTEAFF. The CDR3, as DNA: TGTGGTTGTGGGGCCGGGACGAACACTGAAGCTTTCTTT.

The chain joins TRBV19 to TRBJ2-7; the D gene is possibly TRBD2 (5 bases). Germline CDR1 and CDR2: LNHDA and SQIVND (reference sequence). With 9 bases removed from V and 2 bases from J, the gap between germline ends came to 17 bases. CDR3 length: 14 residues. The CDR3 nucleotides read TGTGCCAGCTCGGCTGAGAGGGTTACCTACGAGCAGTACTTC. Translated, it gives CASSAERVTYEQYF.

The CDR3 DNA reads as TGTGCCAGCAGCTTCCGGGACAGGGTTTTGAGCACTGAAGCTTTCTTT. This translates into CASSFRDRVLSTEAFF. The chain couples TRBV5-4 to TRBJ1-1, with 9 bases that match TRBD1. CDR1 and CDR2 from the germline V gene are SGHNT and YYREEE (reference sequence). The CDR3 is 16 amino acids. With V trimmed by 2 bases and J by 4 bases, 9 bases remained unmatched.

The chain links TRBV11-2 to TRBJ1-1; a weak D match, TRBD1 (6 bases). The CDR3 is 16 amino acids. V was clipped by 0 bases and J by 3 bases, with 14 bases between them. CDR1 SGHAT and CDR2 FQNNGV come from the germline V gene. DNA for the CDR3: TGTGCCAGCAGCTTAGATCTCGAGGAGGGGGACACTGAAGCTTTCTTT. Amino acids: CASSLDLEEGDTEAFF. Based on the CDR3 plus reference TRBV11-2 and TRBJ1-1, the full variable domain is EAGVAQSPRYKIIEKRQSVAFWCNPISGHATLYWYQQILGQGPKLLIQFQNNGVVDDSQLPKDRFSAERLKGVDSTLKIQPAKLEDSAVYLCASSLDLEEGDTEAFFGQGTRLTVV.

This rearrangement joins TRBV27 to TRBJ2-7; a possible D gene is TRBD2 (6 bases). This CDR3 region has 15 residues. Germline values: CDR1 MNHEY, CDR2 SMNVEV (reference sequence). V was cut by 2 bases and J by 3 bases, with 14 bases left in between. CDR3 coding DNA: TGTGCCAGCAGTTTAAGGTGGGACTCTCTCTACGAGCAGTACTTC. Its translation: CASSLRWDSLYEQYF.

The chain carries TRBV28 and TRBJ1-5; tentatively, D is TRBD1 (6 bases). V shed 10 bases and J shed 3 bases, with 13 bases lying between them. This CDR3 comprises 13 residues. Germline V CDR1 and CDR2: MDHEN, SYDVKM. As DNA, the CDR3 is TGTGCCACCAAGAACAGGGACAATCAGCCCCAGCATTTT. This sequence encodes CATKNRDNQPQHF.

The V gene is TRBV10-2, the J gene TRBJ1-2; D is unclear. Germline CDR1 WSHSY, CDR2 SAAADI. V shed 10 bases and J shed 5 bases, with 29 bases lying between them. The CDR3 consists of 17 residues. The CDR3 nucleotides read TGCGCCACCGCACGCTACCTCTTGGGCACAGACGCTTATGGCTACACCTTC. This translates into CATARYLLGTDAYGYTF.

This sequence joins TRBV30 and TRBJ2-5; no clear D gene. Germline V gene lookup returns CDR1 GTSNPN and CDR2 SVGIG (reference sequence). This CDR3 comprises 12 residues. V was clipped by 1 base and J by 11 bases, with 14 bases between them. CDR3 region: CAWSAPLSRQYF. The CDR3 DNA sequence: TGTGCCTGGAGTGCGCCCCTATCCCGGCAGTACTTC.

The chain carries TRBV28 and TRBJ2-1; TRBD2 matches at 8 bases. Germline V gene sequence: CDR1 MDHEN, CDR2 SYDVKM. V shed 5 bases, J shed 2 bases, and the junction held 8 bases outside the gene matches. The CDR3 length is 16 residues. The CDR3 region is CASSPAGGGTYNEQFF. The CDR3 DNA reads TGTGCCAGCAGTCCTGCGGGCGGGGGGACCTACAATGAGCAGTTCTTC.

DNA for the CDR3: TGTGCCTCGGAGATGGGGGGCTCTGGAAACACCATATATTTT. Its protein product is CASEMGGSGNTIYF. V is TRBV19 and J is TRBJ1-3; possibly TRBD1 for D (5 bases). The ends were cut back, 11 bases at V and 0 bases at J, with 14 bases in the middle. Germline CDR1 LNHDA, CDR2 SQIVND (reference sequence). The CDR3 has 14 residues.

The J gene is TRBJ1-5, the V gene TRBV30; D is possibly TRBD1 (5 bases). V was shortened by 2 bases and J by 0 bases, with 8 bases between the two germline ends. The germline V gene has CDR1 GTSNPN and CDR2 SVGIG (reference sequence). This CDR3 has 14 amino acids. Here the CDR3 DNA reads TGTGCCTGGAGTCCAGGGCATAGCAATCAGCCCCAGCATTTT. This sequence encodes CAWSPGHSNQPQHF. The full variable domain, its missing parts supplied by reference TRBV30 and TRBJ1-5, is SQTIHQWPATLVQPVGSPLSLECTVEGTSNPNLYWYRQAAGRGLQLLFYSVGIGQISSEVPQNLSASRPQDRQFILSSKKLLLSDSGFYLCAWSPGHSNQPQHFGDGTRLSIL.

The rearrangement joins TRBV6-5 to TRBJ1-6; D gene ambiguous. Germline values: CDR1 MNHEY, CDR2 SVGAGI. The CDR3 consists of 15 residues. Trimming took off 0 bases at V and 13 bases at J, with 16 bases between the two ends. DNA of the CDR3: TGTGCCAGCAGTTACTCGATTCGTCGGGAATGGCCCCTCCACTTT. This encodes CASSYSIRREWPLHF.

The chain is built from TRBV18 and TRBJ1-2, with 8 bases identical to TRBD1. Germline lookup yields CDR1 KGHSH and CDR2 LQKENI. The CDR3 extends over 14 amino acids. V dropped 4 bases and J dropped 3; count of bases not matched to a gene: 4. CDR3 sequence (DNA): TGTGCCAGCTCACGACAGGGGCCCGACTATGGCTACACCTTC. Translation: CASSRQGPDYGYTF.

This sequence joins TRBV5-1 and TRBJ2-7; no reliable D call. This CDR3 is built from 14 residues. Germline V gives CDR1 SGHRS, CDR2 YFSETQ. V shed 6 bases and J shed 4 bases, with 17 bases lying between them. The CDR3 nucleotides are TGCGCCAGCACTCTCGGTTCAGAAAAATACGAGCAGTACTTC. Protein product: CASTLGSEKYEQYF.

The chain employs TRBV19 and TRBJ1-2; D ambiguous. The germline V gene encodes CDR1 LNHDA and CDR2 SQIVND (reference sequence). V lost 1 base, J lost 9 bases, and 12 bases lay in between. The CDR3 has 13 amino acids. The CDR3 region is CASSIVGLFRYTF. The DNA for the CDR3 is TGTGCCAGTAGTATAGTCGGACTCTTTCGCTACACCTTC.

The gene calls are TRBV6-4 and TRBJ2-3; D is possibly TRBD2 (5 bases). Germline lookup yields CDR1 MRHNA and CDR2 SNTAGT. Trimming pared 7 bases from V and 4 bases from J, leaving 9 bases between. This CDR3 region has 12 residues. The CDR3 is CASKRYPDTQYF. The CDR3 DNA follows: TGTGCCAGCAAGCGGTATCCAGATACGCAGTATTTT.

The chain has TRBV7-2 and TRBJ1-1; TRBD1 is a possible D gene (6 bases). The CDR3 sequence is 19 residues long. Germline lookup yields CDR1 SGHTA and CDR2 FQGNSA. With 0 bases removed from V and 1 base from J, the gap between germline ends came to 21 bases. The DNA for the CDR3 is TGTGCCAGCAGCTTAGCGCGAAATCGGGCAGGGGCTTCGAACACTGAAGCTTTCTTT. It yields the protein CASSLARNRAGASNTEAFF.